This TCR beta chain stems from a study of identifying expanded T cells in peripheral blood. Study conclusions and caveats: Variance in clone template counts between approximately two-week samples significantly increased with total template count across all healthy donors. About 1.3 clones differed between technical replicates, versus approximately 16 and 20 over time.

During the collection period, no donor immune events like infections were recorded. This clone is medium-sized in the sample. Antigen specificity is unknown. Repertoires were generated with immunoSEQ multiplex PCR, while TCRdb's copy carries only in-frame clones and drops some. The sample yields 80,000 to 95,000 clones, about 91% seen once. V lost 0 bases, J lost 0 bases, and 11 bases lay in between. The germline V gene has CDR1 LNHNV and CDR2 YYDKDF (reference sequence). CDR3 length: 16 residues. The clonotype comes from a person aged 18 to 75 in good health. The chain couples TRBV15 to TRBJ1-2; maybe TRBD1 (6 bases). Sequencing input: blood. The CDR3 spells CATSRDRGATNYGYTF. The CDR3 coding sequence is TGTGCCACCAGCAGAGATCGGGGGGCAACTAACTATGGCTACACCTTC. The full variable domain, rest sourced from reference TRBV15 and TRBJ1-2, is DAMVIQNPRYQVTQFGKPVTLSCSQTLNHNVMYWYQQKSSQAPKLLFHYYDKDFNNEADTPDNFQSRRPNTSFCFLDIRSPGLGDTAMYLCATSRDRGATNYGYTFGSGTRLTVV.